One and the same sample provided the 29 T cell receptor beta chains below, sequenced in a study of response to subunit inactivated influenza vaccine. TCRdb used MiXCR to reprocess the RT-PCR reads, holding one entry per CDR3 protein. The profile shows around 750,000 distinct CDR3 sequences, around 21% of them singletons. Sequencing was performed on PBMCs from blood, taken more than 4 days after vaccination. Receptors originate from a man in his fifties or sixties who received an inactivated influenza vaccine.

This clonotype was seen a handful of times. The rearrangement links TRBV28 to TRBJ2-5; no firm D call. Deletions cut 4 bases from V and 9 bases from J, with 21 bases between. This CDR3 spans 15 amino acids. Per the germline V gene, CDR1 is MDHEN and CDR2 is SYDVKM. The CDR3 DNA is TGTGCCAGCAGTTCCCCCCCCATTCTACGTCGGCCCCAGTACTTC. Translating it yields CASSSPPILRRPQYF.

This clonotype was counted between two and nine times. CDR3 sequence: CSAKRGVGSYNEQFF. In DNA, the CDR3 is TGCAGTGCTAAAAGGGGGGTAGGGTCCTACAATGAGCAGTTCTTC. The chain carries TRBV20-1 and TRBJ2-1; D may be TRBD1 or TRBD2 (6 bases each). The CDR3 totals 15 residues. CDR1 and CDR2 from the germline V gene are DFQATT and SNEGSKA (reference sequence). Trimming took 4 bases from V and 1 from J, leaving 14 bases between them.

The V gene is TRBV6-1, the J gene TRBJ2-7, with TRBD1 matching 9 bases. Per the germline V gene, CDR1 is MNHNS and CDR2 is SASEGT. The CDR3 length is 16 residues. The ends lost 6 bases at V and 1 base at J; junction bases unmatched: 10. This CDR3 is CASSRLGTGQSYEQYF. DNA of the CDR3: TGTGCCAGCAGCCGCCTGGGGACAGGGCAATCCTACGAGCAGTACTTC.

This clonotype was observed a handful of times. This chain connects TRBV5-1 to TRBJ2-7, with a weak D call TRBD1 (6 bases). Germline CDR1 is SGHRS and CDR2 is YFSETQ. The CDR3 sequence is 14 residues long. Trimming stripped 4 bases from V and 3 bases from J, with 14 bases between. Here the CDR3 reads CASSPAGTIYEQYF. CDR3 in DNA: TGCGCCAGCAGCCCGGCCGGGACAATCTACGAGCAGTACTTC.

The chain joins TRBV29-1 to TRBJ2-5; TRBD2 matches at 10 bases. V shed 4 bases and J 4 bases; nucleotides not matched to a gene: 15. This CDR3 is 17 amino acids long. CDR1 SQVTM and CDR2 ANQGSEA come from the germline V gene. CDR3 protein: CSVGTLAGGPGLETQYF. CDR3 nucleotides: TGCAGCGTTGGAACGTTAGCGGGGGGTCCAGGACTAGAGACCCAGTACTTC.

The gene calls are TRBV6-1 and TRBJ2-1, with 8 nucleotides matching TRBD2. Germline trimming cut 7 bases from V and 4 bases from J; bases unmatched to any gene: 6. Germline V gene sequence: CDR1 MNHNS, CDR2 SASEGT. This CDR3 has 14 amino acids. The CDR3 DNA follows: TGTGCCAGCATAACGGGGGGGCTGTACAATGAGCAGTTCTTC. Translating gives CASITGGLYNEQFF.

This clonotype was counted between two and nine times. The chain has TRBV28 and TRBJ1-2, with D possibly matching TRBD1 (6 bases). This CDR3 comprises 15 residues. V was trimmed by 8 bases and J by 5 bases, leaving 21 bases between them. Germline CDR1 and CDR2: MDHEN and SYDVKM. In DNA, the CDR3 is TGTGCCAGCGTCGCGCCCCGGACAGCTCTATATGGCTACACCTTC. Its translation: CASVAPRTALYGYTF.

This clonotype has a handful of counts. V usage is TRBV20-1 and J usage is TRBJ2-5; D possibly corresponds to TRBD1 (6 bases). Trimming cost V 4 bases and J 5 bases, with 11 bases left between them. The CDR3 has 12 residues. The germline V gene has CDR1 DFQATT and CDR2 SNEGSKA (reference sequence). CDR3 region: CSAIQGRETQYF. The CDR3 bases are TGCAGTGCTATACAGGGCAGGGAGACCCAGTACTTC.

This clonotype was seen a few times. The chain links TRBV4-3 to TRBJ2-7; 8 bases align to TRBD2. The trim removed 0 bases at V and 4 bases at J, leaving 8 bases unmatched. CDR3 size: 16 residues. CDR1 LGHNA and CDR2 YSLEER come from the germline V gene. CDR3 bases: TGCGCCAGCAGCCAAGATGGACGGGAGGGCCGATACGAGCAGTACTTC. Its translation is CASSQDGREGRYEQYF.

The J gene is TRBJ1-1, the V gene TRBV5-1, with a tentative D call TRBD1 (6 bases). Trimming left V 0 bases short and J 1 base short, with 13 bases between. The CDR3 contains 16 residues. The V gene's germline CDR1 is SGHRS and CDR2 YFSETQ. The chain's CDR3 is CASSLVATGKNTEAFF. The CDR3 DNA follows: TGCGCCAGCAGCTTGGTGGCCACAGGGAAGAACACTGAAGCTTTCTTT.

This rearrangement joins TRBV25-1 to TRBJ2-3; unclear D gene. V lost 4 bases and J lost 5, with 7 bases in between. Per the germline V gene, CDR1 is MGHDK and CDR2 is SYGVNS. The CDR3 consists of 12 residues. CDR3 loop: CASSGNRDTQYF. CDR3 sequence (DNA): TGTGCCAGCAGTGGAAATAGAGATACGCAGTATTTT.

In its sample, this clonotype was seen a few times. This rearrangement joins TRBV11-1 to TRBJ1-5; no clear D. CDR1 SGHAT and CDR2 FQDESV come from the germline V gene (reference sequence). The CDR3 loop spans 17 amino acids. Trimming took off 1 base at V and 8 bases at J, with 21 bases between the two ends. The CDR3 DNA follows: TGTGCCAGCAGCTTAGGTACCGCGGCAGGCTTTTTTGAGCCCCAGCATTTT. Translated: CASSLGTAAGFFEPQHF.

The chain carries TRBV29-1 and TRBJ1-1; D is unresolved. With 4 bases removed from V and 5 bases from J, the gap between germline ends came to 14 bases. CDR1 is SQVTM, CDR2 ANQGSEA, per germline. The CDR3 is 13 amino acids. CDR3 amino acids: CSVGSPGRTEAFF. The DNA for the CDR3 is TGCAGCGTTGGTTCCCCGGGGAGGACTGAAGCTTTCTTT.

This clonotype was counted between two and nine times. V usage is TRBV29-1 and J usage is TRBJ1-1; D is undetermined. V lost 4 bases and J 0 bases, leaving 12 bases between the germline ends. CDR1 and CDR2 (germline): SQVTM, ANQGSEA. The CDR3 is 14 amino acids. In DNA, the CDR3 is TGCAGCGTTGTTGGGCCAGGAATGAACACTGAAGCTTTCTTT. It translates to CSVVGPGMNTEAFF. The whole variable domain, filled in from reference TRBV29-1 and TRBJ1-1, reads SAVISQKPSRDICQRGTSLTIQCQVDSQVTMMFWYRQQPGQSLTLIATANQGSEATYESGFVIDKFPISRPNLTFSTLTVSNMSPEDSSIYLCSVVGPGMNTEAFFGQGTRLTVV.

Only a few counts were recorded for this clonotype. The rearrangement joins TRBV25-1 to TRBJ1-1; TRBD1 matches 8 bases. V lost 8 bases, J lost 5 bases, and 4 bases stayed unmatched. Germline CDR1 MGHDK, CDR2 SYGVNS. CDR3 length equals 12 residues. The CDR3: CASGQGGTEAFF. CDR3 in DNA: TGTGCCAGCGGACAGGGAGGAACTGAAGCTTTCTTT.

The chain combines TRBV5-8 with TRBJ2-1, with 13 bases fitting TRBD2. This CDR3 is built from 17 residues. CDR1 and CDR2 from the germline V gene are SGHTS and YDEGEE. V trimming: 0 bases; J trimming: 8 bases; junction bases outside the gene matches: 8. The CDR3 coding sequence is TGTGCCAGCAGCTTGGGACTAGCGGGGGGTTTGGCAGATGAGCAGTTCTTC. The encoded protein is CASSLGLAGGLADEQFF.

The chain carries TRBV6-5 and TRBJ1-6, with D possibly being TRBD1 (5 bases). CDR1 is MNHEY, CDR2 SVGAGI, per germline. CDR3 length: 15 amino acids. Deletions cut 0 bases from V and 6 bases from J, with 9 bases between. This CDR3 reads CASSYSGGSNSPLHF. CDR3 nucleotides: TGTGCCAGCAGTTACTCCGGGGGGAGTAATTCACCCCTCCACTTT.

This clonotype showed up just a few times. The V call is TRBV5-1, the J call TRBJ2-2; 8 nucleotides line up with TRBD2. The CDR3 covers 15 residues. CDR1 and CDR2 from the germline V gene are SGHRS and YFSETQ. Trimming removed 4 bases from V and 4 bases from J; junction bases left unmatched: 6. This CDR3 is CASSEGLVSTGELFF. In DNA, the CDR3 is TGCGCCAGCAGCGAGGGACTAGTAAGCACCGGGGAGCTGTTTTTT.

This clonotype came up a few times. The chain combines TRBV28 with TRBJ2-1, with D possibly TRBD2 on 5 matching bases. The CDR3 is made up of 17 amino acids. The germline V and J ends were trimmed by 3 bases and 1 base, with 16 bases remaining between them. In germline, CDR1 is MDHEN, CDR2 SYDVKM. CDR3 DNA sequence: TGTGCCAGCAGTTTGGCCCTAGGTAGCGTGTCCTACAATGAGCAGTTCTTC. Amino acid sequence: CASSLALGSVSYNEQFF.

The V gene is TRBV5-1, the J gene TRBJ1-4, with unresolved D. Trimming removed 4 bases at V and 5 bases at J, with 18 bases between. CDR3 length equals 16 residues. CDR1 is SGHRS, CDR2 YFSETQ, per germline. CDR3 loop: CASSAGPSTRNEKLFF. CDR3 nucleotides: TGCGCCAGCAGCGCTGGCCCGTCTACACGCAATGAAAAACTGTTTTTT.

The chain couples TRBV27 to TRBJ2-5, with a weak D call TRBD1 (6 bases). The V and J ends lost 4 bases and 6 bases respectively, with 18 bases between them. The length of the CDR3 is 15 residues. Germline assignment: CDR1 MNHEY and CDR2 SMNVEV (reference sequence). This CDR3 is CASSSLAGDLKTQYF. Written as DNA, the CDR3 is TGTGCCAGCAGTTCGCTGGCAGGGGATTTGAAGACCCAGTACTTC.

This clonotype occurred many times. V and J are TRBV20-1 and TRBJ1-1; D is ambiguous. Germline assignment: CDR1 DFQATT and CDR2 SNEGSKA (reference sequence). Between the trimmed V and J ends, which lost 8 bases and 1 base, there was a span of 14 bases. The CDR3 has 13 amino acids. CDR3 in amino acids: CSLKLTGNTEAFF. CDR3 bases: TGCAGTCTGAAGTTAACGGGGAACACTGAAGCTTTCTTT.

DNA for the CDR3: TGCGCCAGCAGCGCACAGGTCACCGGGGAGCTGTTTTTT. This translates into CASSAQVTGELFF. V is TRBV4-3 and J is TRBJ2-2; a weak D match, TRBD1 (5 bases). The germline V and J ends were trimmed by 5 bases and 4 bases, with 8 bases remaining between them. This CDR3 is built from 13 residues. Germline CDR1 LGHNA, CDR2 YSLEER.

The CDR3 nucleotides are TGCAGTGCCTCGGACGAGGCGGATGAGCAGTTCTTC. This sequence encodes CSASDEADEQFF. The J gene is TRBJ2-1, the V gene TRBV20-1; D gene uncertain. The CDR3 has 12 residues. Germline V gene sequence: CDR1 DFQATT, CDR2 SNEGSKA (reference sequence). The ends were cut back, 6 bases at V and 8 bases at J, with 14 bases in the middle.

The table lists this clonotype with a few counts. The chain joins TRBV24-1 to TRBJ2-3; 7 nucleotides line up with TRBD2. The germline V gene encodes CDR1 KGHDR and CDR2 SFDVKD. CDR3 size: 15 residues. After removal of 7 bases from V and 0 bases from J, the junction contained 6 bases not matched to a gene. The CDR3 nucleotides read TGTGCCACCAGCGGGGCTAGCGGAAGCACAGATACGCAGTATTTT. It yields the protein CATSGASGSTDTQYF.

The genes are TRBV18 and TRBJ2-2; D possibly corresponds to TRBD2 (5 bases). The ends were cut back, 4 bases at V and 1 base at J, with 13 bases in the middle. The CDR3 is made up of 16 amino acids. The germline CDR1 and CDR2 sequences are KGHSH and LQKENI. The CDR3 region is CASSQILGRNTGELFF. CDR3 in DNA: TGTGCCAGCTCACAAATACTGGGGAGGAACACCGGGGAGCTGTTTTTT. Using reference TRBV18 and TRBJ2-2 for the parts outside the CDR3, the full variable domain is NAGVMQNPRHLVRRRGQEARLRCSPMKGHSHVYWYRQLPEEGLKFMVYLQKENIIDESGMPKERFSAEFPKEGPSILRIQQVVRGDSAAYFCASSQILGRNTGELFFGEGSRLTVL.

This clonotype turned up a few times. The chain is built from TRBV29-1 and TRBJ1-2; possibly TRBD1 for D (6 bases). The V gene's germline CDR1 is SQVTM and CDR2 ANQGSEA. The CDR3 is made up of 16 amino acids. Trimming left V 1 base short and J 6 bases short, with 21 bases between. CDR3: CSVEGYGTLLDHGYTF. DNA for the CDR3: TGCAGCGTTGAAGGTTACGGGACACTTCTCGACCATGGCTACACCTTC.

This clonotype was seen only a few times. The rearrangement joins TRBV5-1 to TRBJ2-5; D is ambiguous. The V end was cut by 4 bases, the J end by 2 bases, with 9 bases between. Per the germline V gene, CDR1 is SGHRS and CDR2 is YFSETQ. The CDR3 covers 13 residues. In DNA form, the CDR3 reads TGCGCCAGCAGCCGACAAATACAAGAGACCCAGTACTTC. Translating gives CASSRQIQETQYF.

Only a few counts were recorded for this clonotype. CDR3 in amino acids: CASSLDPGANTGELFF. CDR3 in DNA: TGTGCCAGCAGCTTGGATCCGGGGGCGAACACCGGGGAGCTGTTTTTT. The chain recombines TRBV5-4 with TRBJ2-2, with a weak D call TRBD2 (6 bases). Germline V lookup: CDR1 SGHNT, CDR2 YYREEE (reference sequence). The CDR3 runs 16 residues. The V end lost 0 bases, the J end lost 0 bases, and 9 bases lay between the germline ends. The full variable domain, rest sourced from reference TRBV5-4 and TRBJ2-2, is ETGVTQSPTHLIKTRGQQVTLRCSSQSGHNTVSWYQQALGQGPQFIFQYYREEENGRGNFPPRFSGLQFPNYSSELNVNALELDDSALYLCASSLDPGANTGELFFGEGSRLTVL.